This T cell receptor beta chain was sequenced for a study of CD4+ T cells in melanoma. TCRdb keeps only in-frame clones here, not all; method: immunoSEQ multiplex PCR. The table has roughly 50,000 clones, 80% to 90% seen once. Broader study findings: A reported correlation linked neoantigen-specific CD4+ T cells to CD8+, macrophage and B cell function. In melanoma, neoantigen-specific CD4+ T cells reportedly differed in differentiation state.

In germline, CDR1 is SGHAT, CDR2 FQDESV (reference sequence). The CDR3 runs 15 residues. Trimming cost V 5 bases and J 4 bases, with 12 bases left between them. To note about this clone: The target antigen is unknown.

The chain is built from TRBV11-1 and TRBJ2-6, with D possibly being TRBD1 or TRBD2 (5 bases each). This sequence originates from a human donor with melanoma. Material: peripheral blood. CDR3 protein: CASSPRDPGANVLTF. CDR3 DNA sequence: TGTGCCAGCAGCCCAAGGGACCCCGGGGCCAACGTCCTGACTTTC.